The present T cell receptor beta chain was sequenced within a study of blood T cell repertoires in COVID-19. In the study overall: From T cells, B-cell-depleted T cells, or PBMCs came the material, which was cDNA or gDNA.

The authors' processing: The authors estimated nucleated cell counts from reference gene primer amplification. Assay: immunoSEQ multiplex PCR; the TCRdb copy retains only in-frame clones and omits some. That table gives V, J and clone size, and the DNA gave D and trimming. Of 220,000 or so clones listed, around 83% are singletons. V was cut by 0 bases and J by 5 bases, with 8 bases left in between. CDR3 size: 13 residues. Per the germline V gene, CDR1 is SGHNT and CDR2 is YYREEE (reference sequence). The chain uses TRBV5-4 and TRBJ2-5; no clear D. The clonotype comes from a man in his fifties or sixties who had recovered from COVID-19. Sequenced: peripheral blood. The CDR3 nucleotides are TGTGCCAGCAGCTTGGACGCCCGGGAGACCCAGTACTTC. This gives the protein CASSLDARETQYF.